These 9 T cell receptor beta chains share one sample of origin, sequenced in a study of CD8+ T cells in alopecia areata. The sequencing template was cDNA reverse transcribed from extracted RNA. Clones were read by immunoSEQ multiplex PCR, and TCRdb kept only the in-frame ones, dropping some. Here the sample spans around 50,000 clones, around 97% being singletons. The sample was CD8+ T cells sorted from blood, taken at week 0. The receptor set was obtained from a human donor with alopecia areata.

CDR3 in DNA: TGTGCCAGCAGCTTGGGCCAGTGGGGGGAGACCCAGTACTTC. It encodes CASSLGQWGETQYF. The V and J genes are TRBV5-5 and TRBJ2-5; D may be TRBD1 or TRBD2 (5 bases each). Germline values: CDR1 SGHKS, CDR2 YYEKEE (reference sequence). Trimming removed 0 bases at V and 5 bases at J, with 11 bases between. The CDR3 runs 14 residues. The full variable domain, with the rest looked up from reference TRBV5-5 and TRBJ2-5, is DAGVTQSPTHLIKTRGQQVTLRCSPISGHKSVSWYQQVLGQGPQFIFQYYEKEERGRGNFPDRFSARQFPNYSSELNVNALLLGDSALYLCASSLGQWGETQYFGPGTRLLVL.

The chain carries TRBV9 and TRBJ2-1; TRBD1 aligns across 9 bases. The V gene end was trimmed by 2 bases and the J gene end by 7 bases; junction bases not matched to a gene: 7. Germline assignment: CDR1 SGDLS and CDR2 YYNGEE. The CDR3 is 15 residues long. Here the CDR3 DNA reads TGTGCCAGCAGCGTTACGGGACAGGGAAAAAATGAGCAGTTCTTC. It encodes CASSVTGQGKNEQFF.

On this clone itself: At one boundary the junction diverges from the germline segment, which might be a read error. This chain connects TRBV7-9 to TRBJ2-3; no clear D gene. CDR1 SEHNR and CDR2 FQNEAQ come from the germline V gene (reference sequence). The CDR3 has 15 residues. The CDR3 DNA is TGTGCCAGCAGCCCCTCTCGAAAGGGCACGGATACGCAGTATTTT. Translating it yields CASSPSRKGTDTQYF.

The chain has TRBV29-1 and TRBJ2-1; D perhaps matches TRBD2 (6 bases). The V end lost 5 bases, the J end lost 2 bases, and 16 bases lay between the germline ends. This CDR3 comprises 15 residues. Germline V gene data show CDR1 as SQVTM and CDR2 as ANQGSEA. CDR3 in amino acids: CSVMVREHPYNEQFF. DNA of the CDR3: TGCAGCGTTATGGTGCGGGAACACCCCTACAATGAGCAGTTCTTC.

This clone showed up just once. The chain couples TRBV13 to TRBJ2-1, with 11 bases aligning to TRBD2. CDR1 PRHDT and CDR2 FYEKMQ come from the germline V gene (reference sequence). After removal of 5 bases from V and 9 bases from J, the junction contained 12 bases not matched to a gene. The CDR3 is made up of 16 amino acids. In nucleotides, the CDR3 is TGTGCCAGCAGCCCGGGACTAGCGGTTGGGGCCACTGAGCAGTTCTTC. It translates to CASSPGLAVGATEQFF.

This clone was counted a single time. Written as DNA, the CDR3 is TGTGCCAGCAGCCTGTATATCTACGAGCAGTACTTC. The encoded protein is CASSLYIYEQYF. The chain is built from TRBV6-6 and TRBJ2-7; D unclear. Germline V CDR1 and CDR2: MNHNY, SVGAGI (reference sequence). V was trimmed by 6 bases and J by 3 bases, leaving 9 bases between them. CDR3 size: 12 residues.

The chain couples TRBV7-9 to TRBJ2-7; TRBD1 matches 8 bases. The V and J ends lost 2 bases and 6 bases, in that order; junction bases with no gene match: 9. The CDR3 contains 15 residues. Germline CDR1 is SEHNR and CDR2 is FQNEAQ (reference sequence). CDR3 in amino acids: CASSLPDRGLCEQYF. CDR3 sequence (DNA): TGTGCCAGCAGCTTACCAGACAGGGGTCTCTGCGAGCAGTACTTC.

This clone was counted only a few times. The rearrangement links TRBV9 to TRBJ2-1; TRBD1 agrees at 9 bases. The CDR3 extends over 14 amino acids. CDR1 and CDR2 from the germline V gene are SGDLS and YYNGEE. V lost 3 bases, J lost 8 bases, and 6 bases stayed unmatched. The CDR3 coding sequence is TGTGCCAGCAGCGACCGGGACAGGGCCCATGAGCAGTTCTTC. Its protein is CASSDRDRAHEQFF.

The rearrangement links TRBV11-2 to TRBJ2-1, with 13 bases identical to TRBD2. This CDR3 is 16 amino acids long. J lost 7 bases, V lost 2 bases, and 5 bases had no gene match. In germline, CDR1 is SGHAT, CDR2 FQNNGV. CDR3 in amino acids: CASSLPTSGGRNEQFF. The CDR3, as DNA: TGTGCCAGCAGCTTACCGACTAGCGGGGGGAGGAATGAGCAGTTCTTC. The whole variable domain, filled in from reference TRBV11-2 and TRBJ2-1, reads EAGVAQSPRYKIIEKRQSVAFWCNPISGHATLYWYQQILGQGPKLLIQFQNNGVVDDSQLPKDRFSAERLKGVDSTLKIQPAKLEDSAVYLCASSLPTSGGRNEQFFGPGTRLTVL.